This T cell receptor beta chain was recovered during a study of cytomegalovirus exposure and HLA in healthy donors. There are 14 residues in the CDR3. Germline V lookup: CDR1 SGHRS, CDR2 YFSETQ. J gave up 2 bases and V 3 bases, and 1 base lay outside the gene matches. Nominally healthy donors were sampled, though unrecorded immune exposures were likely. The count of this clone is one. Its antigen is not known. Overall study results and limits: A likely sequencing artifact accounted for one observed cluster of highly shared sequence variants. Evidence from a later analysis indicated that most CMV-associated TCR beta chains looked HLA-restricted. V- and J-gene trimming in TCR beta was tied to a missense DCLRE1C variant by an analysis performed later.

The PCR had 60 Vbeta and 13 Jbeta primers. Method: immunoSEQ multiplex PCR; TCRdb's copy keeps in-frame clones and lacks some. Here the sample spans 100,000 or so clones, 74% being singletons. Sequencing was carried out using PBMCs. This clonotype was obtained from a man in his fifties in good health and CMV-seropositive. The chain carries TRBV5-1 and TRBJ1-3; TRBD1 matches at 8 bases. The CDR3 loop is CASSSDRAGNTIYF. The DNA of the CDR3 is TGCGCCAGCAGCTCGGACAGGGCTGGAAACACCATATATTTT.